A selection of T cell receptor beta chains follows, all from one sample in a study of T cell clonotyping in hematopoietic cell transplantation. Clones were sequenced by immunoSEQ multiplex PCR, and TCRdb holds only the in-frame ones, with some missing. The table shows some 76,000 clones, with 90% to 96% occurring only once. The sequencing used peripheral blood mononuclear cells, collected before stem cell transplant. Every receptor here comes from a woman in her fifties or sixties with acute myeloid leukemia. Some clones in this sample may be carry-over from other donors' samples. The CDR3 runs from the conserved cysteine through the conserved F or W. Expanded clones get a size class; other rows say once, few or many, or leave the size out.

clone size	CDR3 length	V gene	J gene	CDR3 protein
NA	14	TRBV28	TRBJ1-4	CASSDREIGEKLFF
NA	16	TRBV11-2	TRBJ1-4	CASSSGPGVTGEKLFF
NA	13	TRBV30	TRBJ1-1	CAWSPTRNTEAFF
NA	14	TRBV19	TRBJ2-3	CASSIGTGTDTQYF
NA	15	TRBV28	TRBJ1-5	CASRVGGTGNQPQHF
NA	13	TRBV6-1	TRBJ1-2	CASSTDRDYGYTF
NA	14	TRBV23-1	TRBJ1-1	CASSQSVSDTEAFF
NA	14	TRBV19	TRBJ1-2	CATNTGGAGYGYTF
NA	13	TRBV7-9	TRBJ1-1	CASREGGDTEAFF
NA	15	TRBV7-2	TRBJ2-3	CASSPMGQFTDTQYF
few	16	TRBV7-2	TRBJ2-1	CASSSWTSGRIGEQFF
NA	13	TRBV2	TRBJ2-7	CASSRGWDYEQYF
NA	15	TRBV30	TRBJ1-2	CASPGQGTLNYGYTF
NA	14	TRBV5-1	TRBJ1-5	CASSLSGGNEPQHF
NA	14	TRBV5-6	TRBJ2-7	CASSPGQLYYEQYF
NA	12	TRBV28	TRBJ2-3	CASKMLTDTQYF
NA	15	TRBV4-1	TRBJ1-5	CASNPVGASNQPQHF
NA	13	TRBV7-3	TRBJ2-2	CASSLGTAGELFF
NA	13	TRBV7-7	TRBJ2-5	CASSTQGQETQYF
once	16	TRBV25-1	TRBJ2-1	CASSPIGGRTLNEQFF
NA	15	TRBV2	TRBJ2-3	CASRQRETSTDTQYF
NA	14	TRBV6-1	TRBJ1-5	CASSPDSGNQPQHF